The 2 T cell receptor beta chains below come from one sample, sequenced in a study of regulatory T cells in long-lasting Graves disease. Described time point: newly diagnosed GD, antithyroid drugs for less than 3 months. Extracted PBMC RNA gave rise to the TCR library. Arm-PCR of CDR3 regions with iRepertoire HTBI primers generated TCR beta libraries. MiXCR, applied by TCRdb to the multiplex PCR reads, yields one record per CDR3 protein. Of around 470,000 distinct CDR3 sequences listed, 14% were seen once; the top ten hold approximately 15%. These data also formed part of another study, on T cells in Graves' hyperthyroidism and ophthalmopathy.

The specimen was peripheral blood mononuclear cells (PBMCs), collected at new diagnosis, from a patient treated with antithyroid drugs. The receptors stem from a woman aged 50 to 65 with Graves disease.

This clonotype was seen repeatedly, ten times or more. The chain has TRBV2 and TRBJ1-1; D remains unclear. The CDR3 length is 14 residues. The germline gives CDR1 SNHLY, CDR2 FYNNEI. Trimming stripped 1 base from V and 0 bases from J, with 6 bases between. For the CDR3, the DNA is TGTGCCAGCAGTGAAGTCGCAGTGAACACTGAAGCTTTCTTT. Protein product: CASSEVAVNTEAFF. The variable domain in full, completed from reference TRBV2 and TRBJ1-1, reads EPEVTQTPSHQVTQMGQEVILRCVPISNHLYFYWYRQILGQKVEFLVSFYNNEISEKSEIFDDQFSVERPDGSNFTLKIRSTKLEDSAMYFCASSEVAVNTEAFFGQGTRLTVV.

The CDR3 protein is CASSGGFMNTEAFF. The DNA of the CDR3 is TGTGCCAGCTCCGGAGGGTTCATGAACACTGAAGCTTTCTTT. The V gene is TRBV18, the J gene TRBJ1-1; D gene uncertain. Germline loops: CDR1 KGHSH, CDR2 LQKENI. CDR3 length: 14 amino acids. Trimming took 6 bases from V and 0 from J, leaving 11 bases between them.